These 16 T cell receptor beta chains were sequenced from one sample in a study of beta chain features in type 1 diabetes. Findings and caveats of the study: All four CD4+ subsets from Type 1 diabetes patients carried moderately but significantly shorter TCRB CDR3s.

The antigens for these receptors are not known. Expressed TCRB transcripts got sequenced, as all isolated RNA was reverse transcribed. Here immunoSEQ multiplex PCR was the method, and the copy in TCRdb shows in-frame clones only, minus some. The sample shows fewer than 400,000 clones, roughly 9% of them seen only once. The sample comprised central memory CD4+ T cells from blood. These receptors all come from a man aged 30 to 39 with type 1 diabetes.

A few counts support this clone. The chain is built from TRBV11-2 and TRBJ1-2, with D possibly matching TRBD1 (6 bases). CDR3 length: 15 amino acids. Germline lookup yields CDR1 SGHAT and CDR2 FQNNGV. V was shortened by 5 bases and J by 7 bases, with 20 bases between the two germline ends. The DNA for the CDR3 is TGTGCCAGCAGCCGGGAGTCCAGGGGCATAGGTGGCTACACCTTC. Its protein is CASSRESRGIGGYTF.

This clone came up a few times. The chain carries TRBV5-1 and TRBJ1-1; D is unclear. This CDR3 has 14 residues. Germline lookup yields CDR1 SGHRS and CDR2 YFSETQ. The germline V and J ends were trimmed by 4 bases and 0 bases, with 10 bases remaining between them. The DNA for the CDR3 is TGCGCCAGCAGCCCGGACGGACTGAACACTGAAGCTTTCTTT. Translated, it gives CASSPDGLNTEAFF.

This clone was seen more than once but under ten times. The V and J genes are TRBV30 and TRBJ1-5; D remains ambiguous. The CDR3 is 13 amino acids. The V gene lost 1 base and the J gene lost 5 bases, with 9 bases spanning the gap. CDR1 is GTSNPN, CDR2 SVGIG, per germline (reference sequence). CDR3 residues: CAWSGQTYQPQHF. CDR3 nucleotide sequence: TGTGCCTGGAGTGGCCAGACGTATCAGCCCCAGCATTTT.

This clone was detected a few times. The chain has TRBV7-2 and TRBJ2-1, with D possibly being TRBD1 (6 bases). Deletions cut 2 bases from V and 7 bases from J, with 12 bases between. The CDR3 consists of 14 residues. The germline gives CDR1 SGHTA, CDR2 FQGNSA. The CDR3 reads CASSLLGRGNEQFF. CDR3 in DNA: TGTGCCAGCAGCTTATTGGGCAGGGGAAATGAGCAGTTCTTC.

This chain links TRBV2 with TRBJ2-2, with TRBD1 matching over 7 bases. The CDR3 consists of 15 residues. Trimming cost V 6 bases and J 1 base; bases outside gene matches: 5. The germline V gene encodes CDR1 SNHLY and CDR2 FYNNEI. The CDR3 region is CASRWGTVNTGELFF. The CDR3, as DNA: TGTGCCAGCAGATGGGGGACAGTGAACACCGGGGAGCTGTTTTTT. Using reference TRBV2 and TRBJ2-2 for the parts outside the CDR3, the full variable domain is EPEVTQTPSHQVTQMGQEVILRCVPISNHLYFYWYRQILGQKVEFLVSFYNNEISEKSEIFDDQFSVERPDGSNFTLKIRSTKLEDSAMYFCASRWGTVNTGELFFGEGSRLTVL.

This clone was seen only a few times. This chain uses TRBV27 with TRBJ2-1; TRBD1 is a possible D gene (8 bases). V was pared by 4 bases and J by 4 bases, with 14 bases between. The CDR3 has 15 amino acids. CDR1 and CDR2 (germline): MNHEY, SMNVEV (reference sequence). The CDR3 sequence: CASSSDRGGYNEQFF. The CDR3 nucleotides are TGTGCCAGCAGTTCCGACAGGGGAGGGTACAATGAGCAGTTCTTC.

Only a few counts were recorded for this clone. The same CDR3 also results from other DNA sequences found in this sample. The chain has TRBV28 and TRBJ2-3; 11 nucleotides align to TRBD1. This CDR3 spans 14 amino acids. Germline trimming cut 5 bases from V and 6 bases from J; bases unmatched to any gene: 4. CDR1 MDHEN and CDR2 SYDVKM come from the germline V gene. CDR3 loop: CASSPGQGGDTQYF. The CDR3 DNA reads TGTGCCAGCAGTCCGGGACAGGGGGGTGATACGCAGTATTTT.

In its sample, this clone was seen a few times. The rearrangement joins TRBV23-1 to TRBJ1-2; D is unclear. TRBV23-1 is classed as an ORF, of uncertain function. V lost 6 bases to trimming and J lost 5 bases, with 10 bases between them. The CDR3 loop spans 12 amino acids. CDR3 in DNA: TGCGCCAGCAGGGCCTGCGGGTATGGCTACACCTTC. Encoded protein: CASRACGYGYTF.

This clone has more than one count but fewer than ten. The chain carries TRBV9 and TRBJ2-3; 8 nucleotides agree with TRBD2. V lost 0 bases to trimming and J lost 5 bases; unmatched junction nucleotides: 5. Per germline, CDR1 SGDLS and CDR2 YYNGEE. This CDR3 is built from 15 residues. CDR3 bases: TGTGCCAGCAGCGTAGACCAGCGGGGGTTAGATACGCAGTATTTT. The encoded protein is CASSVDQRGLDTQYF.

In this sample, this clone turned up a few times. CDR3 amino acids: CASSQGDRGTLDTQYF. The CDR3 nucleotides are TGCGCCAGCAGCCAAGGGGACAGGGGGACGTTGGATACGCAGTATTTT. V is TRBV4-1 and J is TRBJ2-3, with TRBD1 matching 11 bases. The V segment lost 1 base and the J segment 6 bases; nucleotides outside the gene matches: 6. Germline assignment: CDR1 MGHRA and CDR2 YSYEKL. CDR3 length equals 16 residues.

This clone showed up just a few times. Relative to the germline gene, one junction end is altered; a read error may explain this. The chain carries TRBV18 and TRBJ2-5; D tentatively fits TRBD1 or TRBD2 (5 bases each). CDR1 and CDR2 (germline): KGHSH, LQKENI. The CDR3 is 14 residues long. CDR3 in DNA: TGTGCCAGCTCACCCCGGGACCGGTCGATAATCTCCCACTTC. This sequence encodes CASSPRDRSIISHF.

The V and J genes are TRBV6-5 and TRBJ2-1, with TRBD2 matching over 8 bases. With 4 bases clipped from V and 10 bases from J, the junction kept 15 bases outside the gene matches. The CDR3 has 16 residues. Looked up from germline, CDR1 is MNHEY and CDR2 is SVGAGI. The CDR3 region has the DNA TGTGCCAGCAGTTTGGGTGTGGGACTAGGACCTCTGGAGCAGTTCTTC. Residues: CASSLGVGLGPLEQFF.

This clone appeared a few times. The chain combines TRBV27 with TRBJ2-5, with D perhaps matching TRBD1 (6 bases). The V and J ends lost 5 bases and 2 bases respectively, with 12 bases between them. Germline CDR1 is MNHEY and CDR2 is SMNVEV (reference sequence). CDR3 size: 14 residues. The CDR3 protein is CASSRDRSQETQYF. In DNA form, the CDR3 reads TGTGCCAGCAGTCGTGACAGGTCTCAAGAGACCCAGTACTTC.

The chain employs TRBV7-2 and TRBJ2-7; 11 nucleotides match TRBD2. The junction had 1 base not matched to a gene; V was cut back by 0 bases and J by 6 bases. Per germline, CDR1 SGHTA and CDR2 FQGNSA. The CDR3 consists of 14 residues. In DNA, the CDR3 is TGTGCCAGCAGCTTAGCTAGCGGGGGGGCCGAGCAGTACTTC. This sequence encodes CASSLASGGAEQYF.

The chain uses TRBV2 and TRBJ2-7, with TRBD1 identical over 9 bases. The V and J ends lost 10 bases and 5 bases, in that order; junction bases with no gene match: 9. CDR1 and CDR2 from the germline V gene are SNHLY and FYNNEI. This CDR3 has 13 amino acids. The CDR3: CATTGQGRNEQYF. CDR3 coding DNA: TGTGCCACGACTGGACAGGGGAGAAACGAGCAGTACTTC.

This sequence joins TRBV5-1 and TRBJ2-1, with 7 bases that match TRBD1. Germline CDR1 and CDR2: SGHRS and YFSETQ. V was clipped by 0 bases and J by 5 bases; unmatched bases: 2. This CDR3 is built from 14 residues. The CDR3 spells CASSLEQGDNEQFF. The CDR3 bases are TGCGCCAGCAGCTTGGAGCAGGGGGACAATGAGCAGTTCTTC.